This T cell receptor beta chain was captured by sequencing in a study of Ad26.COV2.S vaccination and SARS-CoV-2 variants. As for treatment: 19 received Ad26.COV2.S at low or high dose, single or two shots; roughly 5 received placebo; per-sample allocation not given. Sampling was done on day 63 after the first vaccine or placebo injection. V was cut by 7 bases and J by 6 bases, with 14 bases left in between. Germline V lookup: CDR1 MNHEY, CDR2 SMNVEV (reference sequence). The CDR3 contains 13 residues. Data came from immunoSEQ multiplex PCR; TCRdb stores just in-frame clones and leaves some out. This table holds a few hundred thousand clones, 83% found once.

This material consisted of peripheral blood, taken in a trial of Ad26.COV2.S vaccine versus placebo. This TCR was recovered from a person aged 18-60 years who received the Ad26.COV2.S COVID-19 vaccine or a placebo. The gene calls are TRBV27 and TRBJ2-3; TRBD2 is a possible D gene (5 bases). The CDR3 region has the DNA TGTGCCAGCACTTTCAGAAGAGGGGATACGCAGTATTTT. It yields the protein CASTFRRGDTQYF.